Below, 15 T cell receptor beta chains from the same sample are listed, as sequenced in a study of cytomegalovirus exposure and HLA in healthy donors. PCR involved 60 Vbeta and 13 Jbeta primers. The protocol was immunoSEQ multiplex PCR, while the TCRdb copy is restricted to in-frame clones and leaves out a portion. The sample shows around 84,000 clones, approximately 79% of them seen only once. Input material: PBMCs. Receptor source: a human donor in good health.

The genes are TRBV6-4 and TRBJ1-1; D is perhaps TRBD1 (5 bases). From germline, CDR1 is MRHNA and CDR2 SNTAGT. V lost 7 bases to trimming and J lost 4 bases, with 16 bases between them. This CDR3 has 14 amino acids. The CDR3 reads CASTRQGQVTEAFF. CDR3 coding DNA: TGTGCCAGCACCCGGCAGGGTCAGGTCACTGAAGCTTTCTTT.

The chain couples TRBV5-1 to TRBJ2-7, with TRBD1 matching 9 bases. Germline V gene sequence: CDR1 SGHRS, CDR2 YFSETQ. The length of the CDR3 is 15 residues. Trimming at V came to 0 bases and at J to 5 bases, leaving 6 bases not matched to a gene. For the CDR3, the DNA is TGCGCCAGCAGCTTGGGACAGGGGGAAGTGGACGAGCAGTACTTC. It encodes CASSLGQGEVDEQYF. The full variable domain, in which reference TRBV5-1 and TRBJ2-7 provide the parts outside the CDR3, is KAGVTQTPRYLIKTRGQQVTLSCSPISGHRSVSWYQQTPGQGLQFLFEYFSETQRNKGNFPGRFSGRQFSNSRSEMNVSTLELGDSALYLCASSLGQGEVDEQYFGPGTRLTVT.

The V and J genes are TRBV6-5 and TRBJ2-5, with TRBD1 as a possible D gene (5 bases). CDR1 is MNHEY, CDR2 SVGAGI, per germline. V was pared by 0 bases and J by 1 base, with 9 bases between. There are 15 residues in the CDR3. In nucleotides, the CDR3 is TGTGCCAGCAGTTACTCGCGACAGAGCCAAGAGACCCAGTACTTC. It codes for CASSYSRQSQETQYF.

CDR3 bases: TGTGCAAGTCGCTCCCGTAGAGTAAGAGCGGGCAGGGGGGACCAAGAGACCCAGTACTTC. Its protein product is CASRSRRVRAGRGDQETQYF. The chain recombines TRBV12-2 with TRBJ2-5; TRBD1 is taken as the D call from the table, unchecked against the DNA. TRBV12-2 is assigned pseudogene status. This CDR3 has 20 residues.

V is TRBV6-1 and J is TRBJ2-2; 10 bases align to TRBD1. This CDR3 has 15 residues. With V trimmed by 7 bases and J by 5 bases, 7 bases remained unmatched. CDR1 is MNHNS and CDR2 is SASEGT in the germline V gene. CDR3 DNA sequence: TGTGCCAGCATCCGGACAGGGGGATGGACCGGGGAGCTGTTTTTT. Protein: CASIRTGGWTGELFF.

The V call is TRBV13, the J call TRBJ1-1; the D gene is possibly TRBD1 (5 bases). The ends were cut back, 6 bases at V and 1 base at J, with 9 bases in the middle. Germline V CDR1 and CDR2: PRHDT, FYEKMQ (reference sequence). The CDR3 totals 13 residues. The CDR3: CASSSGGNTEAFF. The DNA of the CDR3 is TGTGCCAGCAGTTCCGGGGGGAACACTGAAGCTTTCTTT.

J is TRBJ1-2 and V is TRBV6-4, with D possibly matching TRBD1 (5 bases). CDR3 length: 14 residues. The germline gives CDR1 MRHNA, CDR2 SNTAGT. V lost 0 bases, J lost 8 bases, and 13 bases lay in between. The CDR3 nucleotides are TGTGCCAGCAGTGACTCCGTGGGGCGGAGAGGCTACACCTTC. This encodes CASSDSVGRRGYTF.

The J gene is TRBJ1-2, the V gene TRBV6-5; a possible D gene is TRBD1 (6 bases). This CDR3 spans 15 amino acids. Germline V gives CDR1 MNHEY, CDR2 SVGAGI. Trimming stripped 2 bases from V and 6 bases from J, with 16 bases between. CDR3 DNA: TGTGCCAGCAGTTACGGGACACCTCCAAGGGATGGCTACACCTTC. Its protein product is CASSYGTPPRDGYTF.

Remarks on this clone: This could be a read error, since a much larger clone is one nucleotide away. The rearrangement links TRBV6-5 to TRBJ1-5, with 9 bases that match TRBD1. Germline V CDR1 and CDR2: MNHEY, SVGAGI. The CDR3 has 15 residues. CDR3 DNA sequence: TGTGCCAGCAGAGAGACAGGGGGTATTGGTCAGCCCCAGAATTTT. It is translated as CASRETGGIGQPQNF.

J is TRBJ2-7 and V is TRBV15; 9 bases are a match to TRBD1. The CDR3 loop spans 16 amino acids. V was clipped by 3 bases and J by 4 bases; unmatched bases: 10. CDR1 and CDR2 (germline): LNHNV, YYDKDF (reference sequence). DNA of the CDR3: TGTGCCACCAGCAGGACAGGGGGTTTCTCTTTTTACGAGCAGTACTTC. Translation gives CATSRTGGFSFYEQYF.

The chain is built from TRBV6-5 and TRBJ1-1; D gene uncertain. Per the germline V gene, CDR1 is MNHEY and CDR2 is SVGAGI. This CDR3 is 14 amino acids long. V lost 7 bases to trimming and J lost 5 bases, with 17 bases between them. CDR3: CASKLIGRGTEAFF. DNA for the CDR3: TGTGCCAGCAAACTAATTGGGAGAGGGACTGAAGCTTTCTTT.

J is TRBJ2-5 and V is TRBV5-1, with 11 nucleotides matching TRBD2. The ends lost 0 bases at V and 1 base at J; junction bases unmatched: 2. Per the germline V gene, CDR1 is SGHRS and CDR2 is YFSETQ. This CDR3 has 16 residues. The DNA of the CDR3 is TGCGCCAGCAGCTTGGCCCTAGCGGGGGGCCAAGAGACCCAGTACTTC. This codes for CASSLALAGGQETQYF.

The genes are TRBV5-6 and TRBJ2-7; TRBD1 matches at 7 bases. The V gene end was trimmed by 1 base and the J gene end by 10 bases; junction bases not matched to a gene: 5. The length of the CDR3 is 12 residues. Germline V CDR1 and CDR2: SGHDT, YYEEEE. The CDR3 DNA is TGTGCCAGCAGCTTGCCCGACAGGGACCAGTACTTC. This sequence encodes CASSLPDRDQYF.

The CDR3 nucleotides read TGCGCCAGCAGCTTGGTCGCAGGGTCGGCCACTGAAGCTTTCTTT. It specifies CASSLVAGSATEAFF. The chain has TRBV5-1 and TRBJ1-1; maybe TRBD1 (5 bases). Per the germline V gene, CDR1 is SGHRS and CDR2 is YFSETQ. Trimming cost V 0 bases and J 4 bases, with 13 bases left between them. The CDR3 is 15 amino acids.

The chain has TRBV7-9 and TRBJ1-2; TRBD1 is a possible D gene (5 bases). Trimming pared 8 bases from V and 0 bases from J, leaving 13 bases between. The CDR3 loop spans 14 amino acids. The germline V gene encodes CDR1 SEHNR and CDR2 FQNEAQ (reference sequence). The chain's CDR3 is CASGLTGANYGYTF. Written as DNA, the CDR3 is TGTGCCAGCGGACTGACGGGGGCTAACTATGGCTACACCTTC. The full variable domain, its missing parts supplied by reference TRBV7-9 and TRBJ1-2, is DTGVSQNPRHKITKRGQNVTFRCDPISEHNRLYWYRQTLGQGPEFLTYFQNEAQLEKSRLLSDRFSAERPKGSFSTLEIQRTEQGDSAMYLCASGLTGANYGYTFGSGTRLTVV.